One sample yielded the 2 T cell receptor beta chains listed below, sequenced in a study of cytomegalovirus exposure and HLA in healthy donors (dated by TCRdb to about 2017). Libraries were made using the immunoSEQ multiplex PCR assay. For the multiplex PCR, a mixture combining 60 forward primers for TCR Vbeta segments and 13 reverse primers for TCR Jbeta segments was used. As stored in TCRdb, this immuneACCESS dataset retains in-frame rearrangements with V and J assigned. A fraction of the clones does not appear; measured against another copy, unresolved V genes explain less than half of the discrepancy, and the remainder lacks a known reason. Counted in this sample were over 150,000 clones; 80% to 90% of them appeared once. The top ten clonotypes cover more than 4% of the sample. Sequencing was performed on PBMCs. The origin of the receptors is a girl between 10 and 17 years old in good health and CMV-seropositive.

This chain uses TRBV15 with TRBJ1-5; tentative D call: TRBD1 (5 bases). The CDR3 has 14 amino acids. CDR1 and CDR2 (germline): LNHNV, YYDKDF (reference sequence). The V end was cut by 0 bases, the J end by 7 bases, with 10 bases between. The CDR3 sequence is CATSRDRVRQPQHF. The CDR3 nucleotides read TGTGCCACCAGCAGAGACAGGGTCAGACAGCCCCAGCATTTT.

The chain combines TRBV6-5 with TRBJ2-7; D gene uncertain. Germline V lookup: CDR1 MNHEY, CDR2 SVGAGI. Trimming left V 0 bases short and J 6 bases short, with 9 bases between. The CDR3 is 13 amino acids. CDR3 in amino acids: CASSYSREVEQYF. DNA for the CDR3: TGTGCCAGCAGTTACTCGAGAGAGGTCGAGCAGTACTTC.